This T cell receptor beta chain emerged from a study of regulatory and conventional T cells in RAG deficiency (dated by TCRdb to between 2016 and 2019). Background on the whole study: High-throughput TCR beta sequencing was used to compare the repertoire diversity and composition of Treg, conventional CD4+ and CD8+ T cells between RAG-deficient patients and healthy controls. Study-wide findings and limitations: For some subjects, some T-cell subset analyses were not performed. Unique TCR beta sequences from Treg cells were about 100-fold fewer in Omenn syndrome and CID/AS patients than controls, versus around 9.6-fold for other subsets. Shorter CDR3 lengths were found in all patient T-cell subsets, and >85% Treg-Tconv repertoire overlap at nucleotide and amino acid level was observed in Omenn syndrome patients. RAG-deficient patients showed markedly lower Shannon entropy and higher Simpson indices than control T-cell subpopulations. Sorted CD25-high CD127-low cells from Omenn syndrome patients may represent peripherally activated cells rather than bona fide Treg cells.

The library was generated by the immunoSEQ multiplex PCR assay. Genomic DNA from the sorted T-cell subsets was used to amplify and sequence rearranged TCR beta chain products. In the paper's pipeline: Shannon entropy and Simpson indices were used to quantify the repertoire diversity of productive TCR beta rearrangements. To assess clonal expansion, the frequencies of the 100 most abundant productive TCR beta clonotypes were added up as a share of total reads. The TRB repertoires were scored with a self-reactivity index built on which amino acids appear at CDR3beta positions 6 and 7. Two-way ANOVA was used for repertoire analyses, and Student t or Mann-Whitney tests were used for flow cytometric analyses. Not all clones reach the TCRdb copy of this immuneACCESS table, which keeps in-frame sequences only. Checked studies attribute under half of the gap to unresolved V genes and leave the rest unexplained. That table is the source of V, J and clone size, and D and trimming were worked out from the DNA. The sample profile shows 25,000 to 35,000 clones; 90% to 96% of them were found once. The ten largest make up about 0.32% of the sample.

V is clipped by 4 bases and J by 8 bases, and the sequence between their germline boundaries is 11 bases long. The cysteine opens and the phenylalanine closes a CDR3 of 12 amino acids. Of the read, only the CDR3 DNA is kept; its 36 bases are in frame from base 1. Reading the germline V gene gives CDR1 SNHLY and CDR2 FYNNEI. As regards this clone: The antigen it binds to is not known. Base quality data are lacking; no much larger clone is found one base away.

Before genomic DNA extraction, conventional CD4+ T cells were purified from blood as CD25-low CD127-high cells. About eight healthy control donors served as the comparison group for repertoire analyses. A further study also used this sample, focusing on regulatory T cells. As the second publication notes: The multiplex PCR relied on 52 forward TRBV primers and 13 reverse TRBJ primers, and amplification bias was corrected through assay-based and computational methods. In patients, repertoires had restricted unique TRB V-J pairs and skewed V and J gene usage, with regulatory T cells showing the most marked changes. T-cell receptor beta repertoires of sorted regulatory, conventional CD4+ and CD8+ T cells were compared between CD3G-deficient patients and healthy controls. Peripheral blood mononuclear cells were isolated by Ficoll density separation. Within the immunoSEQ assay, multiplex PCR amplified rearranged TRB loci from genomic DNA. TRB amplicons were sequenced on an Illumina HiSeq platform. Raw sequences were error-filtered and aligned to reference gene sequences by custom algorithms, then analyzed with the immunoSEQ online tools. Frequencies of productive and nonproductive TRB rearrangements were evaluated among both unique and total sequences. For group comparisons, t tests, Mann-Whitney tests or two-way ANOVA were performed in Prism software.

Sequenced sample: CD25- CD4+ T cells sorted from blood. Here the chain combines TRBV2 and TRBJ1-2; the D gene identity is not certain. The clonotype was recovered from a human donor in good health. The CDR3 has the sequence CASSVGWEGYTF. The DNA sequence is given as TGTGCCAGCAGTGTGGGATGGGAGGGCTACACCTTC. Reference TRBV2 and TRBJ1-2 proteins supply the regions before and after the CDR3; the full variable domain is: EPEVTQTPSHQVTQMGQEVILRCVPISNHLYFYWYRQILGQKVEFLVSFYNNEISEKSEIFDDQFSVERPDGSNFTLKIRSTKLEDSAMYFCASSVGWEGYTFGSGTRLTVV.